This TCR beta chain comes out of a study of T cell responses to AZD1222 COVID-19 vaccine (dated by TCRdb to the early 2020s). General notes on the study: AZD1222 recipients given second doses at about 4 weeks or at about 12 weeks were pooled, since spike-specific TCR depth and breadth were not found to differ between the two schedules. A total of approximately 250 trial participants underwent TCR sequencing, of whom more than 200 had received two doses of AZD1222 and about 25 had received two doses of the MenACWY control vaccine. Enrollment into the trials was organized by age into subgroups of 18-55, 56-69 and 70-plus years, and those subgroups contained around 150, 28 and 57 TCR-sequenced participants, respectively.

The CDR3 regions of human TCRbeta chains were subjected to immunosequencing. Turning to the authors' computational methods: TCRs in the repertoires were compared against a reference library of SARS-CoV-2-specific TCRs that had been generated with the MIRA antigen-specificity platform. Breadth was defined as the fraction of unique TCRs that were SARS-CoV-2-associated. Depth was defined as the fraction of total T cells that were SARS-CoV-2-associated. Using the MIRA data, each spike-specific TCR was mapped to the spike region that the TCR reacts to and placed in a CD4 or CD8 class. Log10-transformed breadth and depth values were compared by one-way ANOVA with Sidak's multiple comparisons tests. This immuneACCESS table, as held by TCRdb, lists in-frame sequences with V and J called but not all clones. Of the missing ones, under half trace to an unresolved V gene in checked studies; the others have no known cause. The D gene and trimming were derived from the DNA, and the V and J assignments and clone size from that table. The sample table records roughly 130,000 clones; 75% to 90% of these occur just once. The ten biggest clones cover under 4% of the sample.

The sample's time point, from its label and the paper: baseline before first vaccination. Vaccinee samples were obtained from the UK trials COV001 and COV002, which included a single-blind randomized controlled phase 2/3 trial of AZD1222 (ChAdOx1 nCoV-19) in healthy adults. Trial participant PBMC samples were collected at day 0 and day 28 after the second dose for TCRbeta chain sequencing. Summary of the overall study and its limitations: Participants were mostly white British and included more females than males, and it was suggested by the authors that clonal diversity may have been underestimated. Conclusions about previously exposed vaccinees were limited because only a handful of AZD1222 recipients were SARS-CoV-2 seropositive at baseline. No day 14 peak-response samples were available, so repertoires were characterized only after the peak T cell response. CD4 TCRs associated with the vaccine covered the entire spike protein, and the dominant responses were in regions 160-218 and 743-854. Nearly half of unique spike-specific TCRs reportedly recognized epitopes outside regions mutated in the B.1.351 and B.1.1.7 variants. After two AZD1222 doses, both the breadth and the depth of spike-specific TCRs were significantly higher than at day 0 and than in MenACWY recipients. The 56-69-year group was small, and its depth increase did not reach significance, likely because of low power.

About this clone itself: This clone's antigen is unknown. No quality values exist for individual bases; no much larger clone is one base distant.

The CDR3 sequence holds 14 residues, the cysteine and phenylalanine included. Of the read, only the CDR3 DNA is kept; its 42 bases are in frame from base 1. Germline trimming amounts to 4 bases on V and 3 bases on J, with 5 as the count of junction bases outside the gene matches. CDR1 and CDR2 are read off the germline V gene as SNHLY and FYNNEI. The clonotype was recovered from an adult in good health. The chain links TRBV2 with TRBJ1-1; TRBD1 lines up with 7 middle nucleotides. The source was peripheral blood, collected on day 0 of AZD1222 vaccination. The CDR3 protein: CASSGQGMDTEAFF. The base sequence is TGTGCCAGCAGTGGACAGGGAATGGACACTGAAGCTTTCTTT. The CDR3, completed at both ends by the reference TRBV2 and TRBJ1-1 genes, gives the full variable domain EPEVTQTPSHQVTQMGQEVILRCVPISNHLYFYWYRQILGQKVEFLVSFYNNEISEKSEIFDDQFSVERPDGSNFTLKIRSTKLEDSAMYFCASSGQGMDTEAFFGQGTRLTVV.